The 16 T cell receptor beta chains below come from one sample, sequenced in a study of beta chain features in type 1 diabetes. The investigators reverse transcribed all of the isolated RNA, so they sequenced expressed TCRB transcripts. Produced via immunoSEQ multiplex PCR; TCRdb's table is partial and in-frame only. In the table there are over 700,000 clones, 15% to 20% of which are singletons. Input material: naive CD4+ T cells from blood. The receptors stem from a woman aged 18-29 years in good health.

This clone showed up just a few times. The V call is TRBV7-2, the J call TRBJ2-7, with a tentative D call TRBD1 (6 bases). CDR1 is SGHTA, CDR2 FQGNSA, per germline. Trimming shortened V by 5 bases and J by 5 bases, and 16 bases separated the two germline ends. The CDR3 totals 14 residues. CDR3 sequence reads: CASSAGTSLNEQYF. DNA for the CDR3: TGTGCCAGCAGCGCCGGGACATCTCTCAACGAGCAGTACTTC. The full variable domain, completed using reference TRBV7-2 and TRBJ2-7, is GAGVSQSPSNKVTEKGKDVELRCDPISGHTALYWYRQSLGQGLEFLIYFQGNSAPDKSGLPSDRFSAERTGGSVSTLTIQRTQQEDSAVYLCASSAGTSLNEQYFGPGTRLTVT.

The rearrangement joins TRBV28 to TRBJ2-3; possibly TRBD1 for D (7 bases). Deletions cut 4 bases from V and 6 bases from J, with 23 bases between. This CDR3 contains 17 residues. CDR1 MDHEN and CDR2 SYDVKM come from the germline V gene. The CDR3 sequence is CASSSPAAGGSEDTQYF. For the CDR3, the DNA is TGTGCCAGCAGTTCCCCCGCCGCAGGGGGGTCCGAGGATACGCAGTATTTT.

The chain couples TRBV15 to TRBJ2-6; D might be TRBD1 or TRBD2, each matching 5 bases. The V gene's germline CDR1 is LNHNV and CDR2 YYDKDF (reference sequence). The CDR3 spans 16 residues. V lost 3 bases to trimming and J lost 1 base, with 10 bases between them. The CDR3 spells CATSRRGGSGANVLTF. The CDR3 DNA reads TGTGCCACCAGCAGGCGTGGGGGTTCTGGGGCCAACGTCCTGACTTTC.

The genes are TRBV7-9 and TRBJ2-1; D might be TRBD2 (7 bases). V lost 6 bases and J 9 bases, leaving 15 bases between the germline ends. The CDR3 length is 13 residues. Germline V gene data show CDR1 as SEHNR and CDR2 as FQNEAQ (reference sequence). CDR3 nucleotides: TGTGCCAGCAGTCAAACGGGGGGCGGTGAGCAGTTCTTC. This codes for CASSQTGGGEQFF.

The table lists this clone with a few counts. This chain joins TRBV6-1 and TRBJ2-4; D may be TRBD2 (6 bases). The V end was cut by 4 bases, the J end by 0 bases, with 16 bases between. The CDR3 loop spans 17 amino acids. Germline V lookup: CDR1 MNHNS, CDR2 SASEGT. The CDR3 reads CASSVAGPVLAKNIQYF. CDR3 DNA: TGTGCCAGCAGTGTTGCGGGACCCGTACTAGCCAAAAACATTCAGTACTTC.

The chain employs TRBV4-3 and TRBJ1-2; D gene ambiguous. V was pared by 0 bases and J by 8 bases, with 13 bases between. From germline, CDR1 is LGHNA and CDR2 YSLEER. This CDR3 region has 14 residues. The CDR3 DNA is TGCGCCAGCAGCCAAGAACTTGTGCAAAGGGGCTACACCTTC. Translating gives CASSQELVQRGYTF.

In its sample, this clone was seen a few times. This chain joins TRBV28 and TRBJ2-7; the D gene is possibly TRBD2 (5 bases). The CDR3 loop spans 11 amino acids. Trimming removed 5 bases at V and 4 bases at J, with 6 bases between. Germline V gene sequence: CDR1 MDHEN, CDR2 SYDVKM. CDR3 nucleotide sequence: TGTGCCAGCAGTGAGCGGTACGAGCAGTACTTC. This codes for CASSERYEQYF.

Worth noting for this clone: A read error may account for a junction end that differs from germline. The chain links TRBV27 to TRBJ1-5; no clear D. Germline lookup yields CDR1 MNHEY and CDR2 SMNVEV (reference sequence). The CDR3 extends over 13 amino acids. CDR3 nucleotides: TGTGCCAGCCGGGCCAGTAGCTATCAGCCCCAGCATTTT. Its translation: CASRASSYQPQHF.

This clone was seen a handful of times. The rearrangement uses TRBV6-5 and TRBJ2-2; D is undetermined. The germline V gene encodes CDR1 MNHEY and CDR2 SVGAGI. Trimming took off 4 bases at V and 3 bases at J, with 6 bases between the two ends. The CDR3 sequence is 13 residues long. CDR3 coding DNA: TGTGCCAGCAGTTCTACCGACACCGGGGAGCTGTTTTTT. It specifies CASSSTDTGELFF.

The chain is built from TRBV19 and TRBJ1-1; D gene uncertain. CDR3 length: 13 residues. The germline gives CDR1 LNHDA, CDR2 SQIVND (reference sequence). V lost 4 bases and J lost 6, with 12 bases in between. This CDR3 is CASSNTPAAEAFF. CDR3 DNA: TGTGCCAGTAGTAATACCCCCGCGGCTGAAGCTTTCTTT. The full variable domain, in which reference TRBV19 and TRBJ1-1 provide the parts outside the CDR3, is DGGITQSPKYLFRKEGQNVTLSCEQNLNHDAMYWYRQDPGQGLRLIYYSQIVNDFQKGDIAEGYSVSREKKESFPLTVTSAQKNPTAFYLCASSNTPAAEAFFGQGTRLTVV.

V usage is TRBV9 and J usage is TRBJ2-5, with TRBD2 identical over 12 bases. J lost 11 bases, V lost 3 bases, and 11 bases had no gene match. Germline-derived CDR1 and CDR2 are SGDLS and YYNGEE. This CDR3 is built from 15 residues. In nucleotides, the CDR3 is TGTGCCAGCAGCGGGGGACTAGCGGGCCGTGGGGAGCAGTACTTC. Its protein product is CASSGGLAGRGEQYF.

The table lists this clone with a few counts. This chain uses TRBV9 with TRBJ2-5, with D perhaps TRBD1 (6 bases). The germline V and J ends were trimmed by 2 bases and 5 bases, with 13 bases remaining between them. The CDR3 consists of 14 residues. The V gene's germline CDR1 is SGDLS and CDR2 YYNGEE. CDR3 sequence: CASSVRGSTETQYF. CDR3 DNA sequence: TGTGCCAGCAGCGTGAGGGGGAGTACGGAGACCCAGTACTTC.

The chain recombines TRBV19 with TRBJ1-5; unclear D gene. The CDR3 is 12 amino acids. Germline values: CDR1 LNHDA, CDR2 SQIVND (reference sequence). Trimming stripped 3 bases from V and 7 bases from J, with 7 bases between. The CDR3 reads CASSIWGQPQHF. CDR3 in DNA: TGTGCCAGTAGTATCTGGGGACAGCCCCAGCATTTT.

This clone has a handful of counts. V and J are TRBV2 and TRBJ2-5; 9 bases fit TRBD1. Germline CDR1 reads SNHLY; CDR2 reads FYNNEI. After removal of 7 bases from V and 5 bases from J, the junction contained 5 bases not matched to a gene. CDR3 length: 13 residues. The CDR3 DNA follows: TGTGCCAGCAAGACAGGGGGAGGCGAGACCCAGTACTTC. This encodes CASKTGGGETQYF. Filled out from reference TRBV2 and TRBJ2-5, the complete variable domain reads EPEVTQTPSHQVTQMGQEVILRCVPISNHLYFYWYRQILGQKVEFLVSFYNNEISEKSEIFDDQFSVERPDGSNFTLKIRSTKLEDSAMYFCASKTGGGETQYFGPGTRLLVL.

The V gene is TRBV10-2, the J gene TRBJ2-7; D might be TRBD1 (6 bases). Germline CDR1 reads WSHSY; CDR2 reads SAAADI. The germline V and J ends were trimmed by 6 bases and 3 bases, with 15 bases remaining between them. The CDR3 has 14 amino acids. Written as DNA, the CDR3 is TGCGCCAGCAGAAACCCGGGACACCTCTACGAGCAGTACTTC. It translates to CASRNPGHLYEQYF.

This clone has only a few counts. This chain connects TRBV11-2 to TRBJ2-7, with D possibly being TRBD1 (5 bases). Trimming took 6 bases from V and 2 from J, leaving 11 bases between them. This CDR3 comprises 13 residues. Per germline, CDR1 SGHAT and CDR2 FQNNGV. CDR3 in DNA: TGTGCCAGCAGTTACAGGAGACCCTACGAGCAGTACTTC. As protein: CASSYRRPYEQYF. The full variable domain, rest sourced from reference TRBV11-2 and TRBJ2-7, is EAGVAQSPRYKIIEKRQSVAFWCNPISGHATLYWYQQILGQGPKLLIQFQNNGVVDDSQLPKDRFSAERLKGVDSTLKIQPAKLEDSAVYLCASSYRRPYEQYFGPGTRLTVT.